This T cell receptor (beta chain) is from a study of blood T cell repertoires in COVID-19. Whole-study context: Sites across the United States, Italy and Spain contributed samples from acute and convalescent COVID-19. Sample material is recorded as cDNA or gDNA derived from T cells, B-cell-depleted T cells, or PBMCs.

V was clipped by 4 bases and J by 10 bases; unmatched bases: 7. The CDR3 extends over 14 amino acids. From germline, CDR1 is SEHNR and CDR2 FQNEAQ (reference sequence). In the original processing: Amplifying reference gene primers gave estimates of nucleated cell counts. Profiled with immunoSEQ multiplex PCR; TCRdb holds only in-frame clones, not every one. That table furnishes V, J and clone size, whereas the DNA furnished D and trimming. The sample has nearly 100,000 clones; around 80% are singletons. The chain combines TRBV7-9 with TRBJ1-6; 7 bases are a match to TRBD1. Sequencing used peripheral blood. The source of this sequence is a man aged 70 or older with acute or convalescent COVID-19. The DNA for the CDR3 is TGTGCCAGCAGCTCGTCGACAGGGTACTCACCCCTCCACTTT. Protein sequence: CASSSSTGYSPLHF.